This T cell receptor beta chain was retrieved from a study of blood T cell repertoires in COVID-19. Authors' methods: It was from reference gene primer amplification that nucleated cell counts were estimated. Libraries were prepared by immunoSEQ multiplex PCR; TCRdb keeps only in-frame clonotypes and omits some of them. The DNA was the basis for D and trimming; V, J and clone size are from that table. The table lists approximately 69,000 clones, 70% to 85% of them singletons. The sequenced sample was peripheral blood. The TCR was taken from a man aged 45-60 years with COVID-19, enrolled during active disease.

As DNA, the CDR3 is TGCGCCAGCAGCAGGTCGGACAGGGACTACGAGCAGTACTTC. It encodes CASSRSDRDYEQYF. The rearrangement joins TRBV5-1 to TRBJ2-7, with 8 bases aligning to TRBD1. Germline assignment: CDR1 SGHRS and CDR2 YFSETQ. There are 14 residues in the CDR3. Trimming removed 4 bases from V and 3 bases from J; junction bases left unmatched: 6.